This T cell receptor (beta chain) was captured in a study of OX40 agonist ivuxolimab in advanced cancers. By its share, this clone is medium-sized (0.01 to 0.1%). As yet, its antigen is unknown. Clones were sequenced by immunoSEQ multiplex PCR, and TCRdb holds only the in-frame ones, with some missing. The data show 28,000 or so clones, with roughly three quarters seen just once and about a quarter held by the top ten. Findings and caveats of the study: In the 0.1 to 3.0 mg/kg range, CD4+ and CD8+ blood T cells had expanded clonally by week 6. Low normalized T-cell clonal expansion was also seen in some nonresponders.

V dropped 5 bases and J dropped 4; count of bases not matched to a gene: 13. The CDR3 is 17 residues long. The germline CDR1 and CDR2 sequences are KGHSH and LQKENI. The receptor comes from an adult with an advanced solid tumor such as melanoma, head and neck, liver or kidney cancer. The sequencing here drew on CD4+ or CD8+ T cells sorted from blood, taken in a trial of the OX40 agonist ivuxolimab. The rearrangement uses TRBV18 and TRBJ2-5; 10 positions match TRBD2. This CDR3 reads CASSSSSGGAQGETQYF. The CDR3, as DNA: TGTGCCAGCTCATCCTCAAGCGGGGGGGCCCAAGGAGAGACCCAGTACTTC.